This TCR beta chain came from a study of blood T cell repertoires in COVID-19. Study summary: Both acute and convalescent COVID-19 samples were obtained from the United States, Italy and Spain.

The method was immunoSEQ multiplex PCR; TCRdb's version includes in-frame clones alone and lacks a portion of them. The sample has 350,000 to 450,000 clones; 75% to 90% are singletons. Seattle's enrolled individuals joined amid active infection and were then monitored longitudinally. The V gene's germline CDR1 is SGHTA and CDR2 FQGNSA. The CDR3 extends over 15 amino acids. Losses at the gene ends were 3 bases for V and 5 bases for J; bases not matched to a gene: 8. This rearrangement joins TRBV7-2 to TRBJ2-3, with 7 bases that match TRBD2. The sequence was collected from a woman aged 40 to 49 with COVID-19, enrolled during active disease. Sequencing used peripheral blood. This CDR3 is CASSLRRSGEDTQYF. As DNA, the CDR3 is TGTGCCAGCAGCTTGAGGAGGAGCGGGGAAGATACGCAGTATTTT.